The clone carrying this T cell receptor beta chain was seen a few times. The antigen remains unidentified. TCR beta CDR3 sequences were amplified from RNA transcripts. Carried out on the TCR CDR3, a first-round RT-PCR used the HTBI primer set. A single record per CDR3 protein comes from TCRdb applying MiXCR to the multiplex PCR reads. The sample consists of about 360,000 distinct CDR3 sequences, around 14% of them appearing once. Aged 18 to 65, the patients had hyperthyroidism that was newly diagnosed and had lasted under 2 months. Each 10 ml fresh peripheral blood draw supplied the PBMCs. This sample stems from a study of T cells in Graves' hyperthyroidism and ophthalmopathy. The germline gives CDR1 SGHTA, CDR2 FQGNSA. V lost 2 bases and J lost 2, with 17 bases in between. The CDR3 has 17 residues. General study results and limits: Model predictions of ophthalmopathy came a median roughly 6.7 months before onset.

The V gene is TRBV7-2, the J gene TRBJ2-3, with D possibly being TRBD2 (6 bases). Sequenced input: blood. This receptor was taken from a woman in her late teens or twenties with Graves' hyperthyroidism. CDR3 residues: CASSLNSPGLFTDTQYF. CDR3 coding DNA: TGTGCCAGCAGCTTAAACTCTCCGGGACTGTTCACAGATACGCAGTATTTT.